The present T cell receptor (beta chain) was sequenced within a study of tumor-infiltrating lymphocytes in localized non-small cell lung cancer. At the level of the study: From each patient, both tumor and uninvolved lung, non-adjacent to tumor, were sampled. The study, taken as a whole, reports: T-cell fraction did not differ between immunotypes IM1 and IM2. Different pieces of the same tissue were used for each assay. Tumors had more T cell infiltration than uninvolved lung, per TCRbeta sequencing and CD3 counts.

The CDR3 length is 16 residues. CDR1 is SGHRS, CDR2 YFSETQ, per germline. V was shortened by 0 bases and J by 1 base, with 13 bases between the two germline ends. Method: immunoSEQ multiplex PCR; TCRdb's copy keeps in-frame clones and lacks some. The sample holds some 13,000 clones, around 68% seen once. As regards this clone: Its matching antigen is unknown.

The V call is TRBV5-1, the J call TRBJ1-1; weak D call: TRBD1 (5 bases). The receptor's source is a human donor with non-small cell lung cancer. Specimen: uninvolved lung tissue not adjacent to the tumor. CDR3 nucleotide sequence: TGCGCCAGCAGCTTGGCAGGAGCAGGGACGAACACTGAAGCTTTCTTT. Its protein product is CASSLAGAGTNTEAFF.